Listed below are T cell receptor beta chains from one sample, sequenced in a study of shared clonotypes between healthy human individuals. The protocol was immunoSEQ multiplex PCR, while the TCRdb copy is restricted to in-frame clones and leaves out a portion. Altogether 1.5 million to 2.5 million clones are present, less than 95% being singletons, with the ten largest covering more than 0.95%. The sample taken for sequencing was naive CD8+ T cells sorted from blood. The receptors stem from a man aged 18-30 years in good health. Each CDR3 is given with its conserved first and last residue. The D gene is left open where the match is weak. The size field is filled for only some rows; it gives once, few, many or a size class.

>once|TRBV2|TRBJ1-6|TRBD1
TGTGCCAGCAGTGGGGAACCGCAGGGGGTAGCTAATTCACCCCTCCACTTT
CASSGEPQGVANSPLHF
>once|TRBV28|TRBJ2-7|TRBD1
TGTGCCACCCTCGGGACAGGGGCCCACGAGCAGTACTTC
CATLGTGAHEQYF
>-|TRBV6-6|TRBJ2-7|-
TGTGCCAGCAGTCCCGACTATTACGAGCAGTACTTC
CASSPDYYEQYF
>-|TRBV19|TRBJ1-1|-
TGTGCCAGTAGTATCTTAAAGAACACTGAAGCTTTCTTT
CASSILKNTEAFF
>once|TRBV4-2|TRBJ2-7|TRBD1
TGTGCCAGCAGCCAAGAAGGCCCGTCAGGGGGCTACGAGCAGTACTTC
CASSQEGPSGGYEQYF
>once|TRBV6-6|TRBJ2-7|-
TGTGCCAGCAGCCCTAATGAAAGACACGAGCAGTACTTC
CASSPNERHEQYF
>-|TRBV7-9|TRBJ2-7|-
TGTGCCAGCAGCGCCGTTGAAGGGGGAGTGGACGAGCAGTACTTC
CASSAVEGGVDEQYF
>-|TRBV2|TRBJ1-6|TRBD1
TGTGCCAGCAGTGGGACAGGAGACCTTTATAATTCACCCCTCCACTTT
CASSGTGDLYNSPLHF
>-|TRBV27|TRBJ2-7|TRBD1
TGTGCCAGCAGTTGGAACAGGGGGGAGCAGTACTTC
CASSWNRGEQYF
>-|TRBV27|TRBJ2-7|TRBD1
TGTGCCAGCAGCCCCGGGACAGGGATGGGCGAGCAGTACTTC
CASSPGTGMGEQYF
>-|TRBV5-6|TRBJ2-7|TRBD1
TGTGCCAGCAGCTTTACCGGACAGGCGGGCGAGCAGTACTTC
CASSFTGQAGEQYF
>-|TRBV9|TRBJ1-6|-
TGTGCCAGCAGCGTAGACGGCAGCTCCTATAATTCACCCCTCCACTTT
CASSVDGSSYNSPLHF
>once|TRBV9|TRBJ2-7|TRBD2
TGTGCCAGCAGCCCGGGACTAGCGGAATACGAGCAGTACTTC
CASSPGLAEYEQYF
>-|TRBV29-1|TRBJ2-7|TRBD2
TGCAGCGTTGAAGACTGGCGGGAGGCCTCCTACGAGCAGTACTTC
CSVEDWREASYEQYF
>-|TRBV9|TRBJ2-1|TRBD2
TGTGCCAGCAGCGTAGGGGCGGGAGTGGAGTACAATGAGCAGTTCTTC
CASSVGAGVEYNEQFF
>-|TRBV7-6|TRBJ2-7|-
TGTGCCAGCAGCTCCGCCGGGACGGCGGGGACCTACGAGCAGTACTTC
CASSSAGTAGTYEQYF
>-|TRBV29-1|TRBJ2-7|TRBD1
TGCAGCGCTCTGACAGGGGCGTCCTACGAGCAGTACTTC
CSALTGASYEQYF
>-|TRBV5-1|TRBJ2-7|-
TGCGCCAGCAGACCGACTGGGCGGTACGAGCAGTACTTC
CASRPTGRYEQYF
>-|TRBV27|TRBJ2-3|-
TGTGCCAGCAGTTCCTCGGGCCCCGCGCAGTATTTT
CASSSSGPAQYF
>-|TRBV7-9|TRBJ2-5|TRBD2
TGTGCCAGCAGCTTAGTTTCGGGGGGTAGAGAGACCCAGTACTTC
CASSLVSGGRETQYF
>-|TRBV7-2|TRBJ1-6|-
TGTGCCAGCAGCTCGACTCCGAATTCACCCCTCCACTTT
CASSSTPNSPLHF
>-|TRBV29-1|TRBJ1-3|-
TGCAGCGTTCTTACAGTAACGGGAACCTCTGGAAACACCATATATTTT
CSVLTVTGTSGNTIYF
>-|TRBV6-5|TRBJ2-7|TRBD2
TGTGCCAGCAGTTACAGTCTAGCGGGAGTCGAGCAGTACTTC
CASSYSLAGVEQYF
>-|TRBV7-9|TRBJ2-3|-
TGTGCCAGCAGCCCCCCCAGGTCATCAAAAGATACGCAGTATTTT
CASSPPRSSKDTQYF
>-|TRBV2|TRBJ2-7|TRBD1
TGTGCCAGCAGCGGACAGGGACGAGAGTACGAGCAGTACTTC
CASSGQGREYEQYF
>-|TRBV6-7|TRBJ1-5|TRBD1
TGTGCCAGCAGTTATCCCAGGGGGCCGCCGTATAGCAATCAGCCCCAGCATTTT
CASSYPRGPPYSNQPQHF
>-|TRBV27|TRBJ2-3|-
TGTGCCAGCAGCACCGGACACCTCACAGATACGCAGTATTTT
CASSTGHLTDTQYF
>-|TRBV19|TRBJ1-4|TRBD1
TGTGCCAGTAGTAAGAAGGGGACAGGGAATGAAAAACTGTTTTTT
CASSKKGTGNEKLFF
>-|TRBV29-1|TRBJ1-1|-
TGCAGCGTTGGTAGCGGACAGAACACTGAAGCTTTCTTT
CSVGSGQNTEAFF
>-|TRBV29-1|TRBJ2-7|TRBD1
TGCAGCGTTGGACAAACCGGGACAGATAACTACGAGCAGTACTTC
CSVGQTGTDNYEQYF
>-|TRBV4-1|TRBJ2-3|-
TGCGCCAGCAGCCAAGCAGCGGGCATCACAGATACGCAGTATTTT
CASSQAAGITDTQYF
>-|TRBV5-6|TRBJ2-7|-
TGTGCCAGCAGCTCTGGTGGAGGCGAGCAGTACTTC
CASSSGGGEQYF
>-|TRBV7-9|TRBJ2-1|-
TGTGCCAGCAGCTTAGGGCCGGAGCAGCCTGAGTTCTTC
CASSLGPEQPEFF